This T cell receptor (beta chain) is from a study of human thymus T cells. During surgery, about 0.5-1 mL peripheral blood was drawn from four of eight donors. Generated by immunoSEQ multiplex PCR, the TCRdb table keeps only in-frame clones and is missing some. Found here are tens of thousands of clones, 94% of them singletons; the top ten hold about 0.13%. Remarks on this clone: Its antigen is undetermined.

The CDR3 contains 16 residues. The V end was cut by 0 bases, the J end by 4 bases, with 13 bases between. Germline CDR1 LGHNA, CDR2 YSLEER. Study-level results: Across thymic and blood repertoires, the usage of V and J genes appeared to be biased.

Sequenced: blood. The sequence came from a boy less than two years old with a congenital heart defect but otherwise immunologically healthy. The chain joins TRBV4-3 to TRBJ2-4; TRBD2 might be the D (6 bases). CDR3 residues: CASSQDPSAGKNIQYF. CDR3 nucleotide sequence: TGCGCCAGCAGCCAAGATCCGTCCGCGGGGAAAAACATTCAGTACTTC.